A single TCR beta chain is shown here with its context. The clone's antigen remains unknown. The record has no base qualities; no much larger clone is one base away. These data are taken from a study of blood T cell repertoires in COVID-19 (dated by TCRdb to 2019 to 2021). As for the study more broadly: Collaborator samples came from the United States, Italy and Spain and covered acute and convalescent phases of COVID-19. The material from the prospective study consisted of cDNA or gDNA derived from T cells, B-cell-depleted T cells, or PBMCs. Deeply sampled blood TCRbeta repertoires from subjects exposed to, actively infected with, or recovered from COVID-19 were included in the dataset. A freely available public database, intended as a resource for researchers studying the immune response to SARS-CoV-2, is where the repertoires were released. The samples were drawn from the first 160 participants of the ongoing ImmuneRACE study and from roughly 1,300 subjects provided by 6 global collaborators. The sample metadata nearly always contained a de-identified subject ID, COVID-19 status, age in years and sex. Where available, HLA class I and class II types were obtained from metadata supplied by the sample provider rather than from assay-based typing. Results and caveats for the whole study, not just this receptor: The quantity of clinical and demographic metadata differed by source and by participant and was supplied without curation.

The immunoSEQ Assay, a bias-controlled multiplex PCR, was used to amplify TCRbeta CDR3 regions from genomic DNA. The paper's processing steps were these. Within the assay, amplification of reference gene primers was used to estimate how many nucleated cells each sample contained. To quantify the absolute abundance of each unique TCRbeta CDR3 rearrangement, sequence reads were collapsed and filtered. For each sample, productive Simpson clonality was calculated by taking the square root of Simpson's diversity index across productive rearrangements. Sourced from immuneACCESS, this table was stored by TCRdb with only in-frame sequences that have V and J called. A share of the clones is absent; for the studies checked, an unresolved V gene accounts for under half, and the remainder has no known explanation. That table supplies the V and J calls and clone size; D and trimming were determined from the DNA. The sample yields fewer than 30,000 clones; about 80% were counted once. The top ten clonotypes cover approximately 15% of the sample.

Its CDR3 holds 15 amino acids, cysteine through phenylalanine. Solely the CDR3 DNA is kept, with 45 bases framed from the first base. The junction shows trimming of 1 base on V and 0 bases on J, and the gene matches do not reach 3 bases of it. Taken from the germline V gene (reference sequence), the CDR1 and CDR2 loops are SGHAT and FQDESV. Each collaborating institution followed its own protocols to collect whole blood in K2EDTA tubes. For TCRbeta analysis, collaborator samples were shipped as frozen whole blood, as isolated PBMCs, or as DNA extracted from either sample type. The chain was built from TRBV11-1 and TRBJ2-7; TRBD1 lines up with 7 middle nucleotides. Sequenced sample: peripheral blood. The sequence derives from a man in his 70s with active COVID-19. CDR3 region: CASSLEQGISYEQYF. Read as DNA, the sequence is TGTGCCAGCAGCTTAGAACAGGGGATCTCCTACGAGCAGTACTTC. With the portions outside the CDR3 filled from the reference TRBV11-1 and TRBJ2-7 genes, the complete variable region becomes EAEVAQSPRYKITEKSQAVAFWCDPISGHATLYWYRQILGQGPELLVQFQDESVVDDSQLPKDRFSAERLKGVDSTLKIQPAELGDSAMYLCASSLEQGISYEQYFGPGTRLTVT.